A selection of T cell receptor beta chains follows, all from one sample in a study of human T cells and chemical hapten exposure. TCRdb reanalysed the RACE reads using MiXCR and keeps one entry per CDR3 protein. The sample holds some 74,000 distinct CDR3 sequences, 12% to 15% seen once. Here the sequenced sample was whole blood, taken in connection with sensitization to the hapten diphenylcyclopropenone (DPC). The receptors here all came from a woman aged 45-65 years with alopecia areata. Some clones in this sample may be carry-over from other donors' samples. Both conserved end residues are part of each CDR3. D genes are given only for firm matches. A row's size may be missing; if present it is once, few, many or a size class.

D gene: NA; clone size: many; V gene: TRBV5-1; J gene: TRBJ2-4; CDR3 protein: CASRGEVIGREENIQYF; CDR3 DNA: TGCGCCAGCAGGGGGGAGGTTATCGGCAGGGAAGAAAACATTCAGTACTTC
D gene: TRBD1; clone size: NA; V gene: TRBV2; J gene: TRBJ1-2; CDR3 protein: CASSVSGQGYYGYTF; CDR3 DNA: TGTGCCAGCAGTGTCTCGGGACAGGGCTACTATGGCTACACCTTC
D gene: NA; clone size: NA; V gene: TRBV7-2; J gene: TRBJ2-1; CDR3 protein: CASSQTREEQFF; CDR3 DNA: TGTGCCAGCAGCCAGACAAGGGAAGAGCAGTTCTTC
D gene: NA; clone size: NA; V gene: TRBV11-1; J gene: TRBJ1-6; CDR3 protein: CASSWEGMDSPLHF; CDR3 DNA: TGTGCCAGCAGCTGGGAGGGTATGGATTCACCCCTCCACTTT
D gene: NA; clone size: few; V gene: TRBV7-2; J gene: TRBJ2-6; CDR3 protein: CASSLDPRSGANVLTF; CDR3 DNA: TGTGCCAGCAGCTTAGATCCCCGCTCTGGGGCCAACGTCCTGACTTTC
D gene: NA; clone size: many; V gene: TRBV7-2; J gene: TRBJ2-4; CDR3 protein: CASSFSGGLAKNIQYF; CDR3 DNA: TGTGCCAGCAGCTTTAGCGGAGGTTTAGCCAAAAACATTCAGTACTTC
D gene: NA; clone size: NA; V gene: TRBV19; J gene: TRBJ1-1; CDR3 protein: CAVKREGLNTEAFF; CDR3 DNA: TGTGCCGTCAAAAGGGAGGGGCTGAACACTGAAGCTTTCTTT
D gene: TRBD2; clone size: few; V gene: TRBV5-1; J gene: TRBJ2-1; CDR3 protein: CASSPGTRTYNEQFF; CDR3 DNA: TGCGCCAGCAGCCCCGGGACTAGAACGTACAATGAGCAGTTCTTC
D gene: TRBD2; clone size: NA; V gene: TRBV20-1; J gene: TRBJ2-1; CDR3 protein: CSAILGLAGEGTTYNEQFF; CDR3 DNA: TGCAGTGCCATTCTAGGACTAGCGGGAGAAGGGACCACCTACAATGAGCAGTTCTTC
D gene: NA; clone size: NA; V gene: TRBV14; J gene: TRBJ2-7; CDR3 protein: CASSPLGSSYEQYF; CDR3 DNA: TGTGCCAGCAGCCCCTTGGGGAGCTCCTACGAGCAGTACTTC
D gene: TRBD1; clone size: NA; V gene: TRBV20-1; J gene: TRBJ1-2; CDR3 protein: CSAKQGEDYGYTF; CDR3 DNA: TGCAGTGCTAAGCAGGGGGAGGACTATGGCTACACCTTC
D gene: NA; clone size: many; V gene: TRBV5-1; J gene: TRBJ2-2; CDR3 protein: CASSLGAGELFF; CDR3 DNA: TGCGCCAGCAGCTTAGGGGCCGGGGAGCTGTTTTTT
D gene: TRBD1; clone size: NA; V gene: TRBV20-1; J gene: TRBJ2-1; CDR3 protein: CSAHSDRGADEQFF; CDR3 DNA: TGCAGTGCTCACTCGGACAGGGGGGCGGATGAGCAGTTCTTC
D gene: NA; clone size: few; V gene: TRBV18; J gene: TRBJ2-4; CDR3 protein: CASSPPQGKNIQYF; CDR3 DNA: TGTGCCAGCTCACCGCCACAGGGCAAAAACATTCAGTACTTC
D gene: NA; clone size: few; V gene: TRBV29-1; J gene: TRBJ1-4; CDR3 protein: CSVELLATNEKLFF; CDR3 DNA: TGCAGCGTTGAACTGCTTGCAACTAATGAAAAACTGTTTTTT
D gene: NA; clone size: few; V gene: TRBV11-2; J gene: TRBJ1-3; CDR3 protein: CASSQNRAGTYF; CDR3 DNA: TGTGCCAGCAGTCAAAATCGCGCGGGGACATATTTT
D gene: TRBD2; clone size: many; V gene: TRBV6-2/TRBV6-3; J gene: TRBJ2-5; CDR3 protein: CASTSRGLAGAETQYF; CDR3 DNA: TGTGCCAGCACCTCGCGGGGACTAGCGGGAGCGGAGACCCAGTACTTC
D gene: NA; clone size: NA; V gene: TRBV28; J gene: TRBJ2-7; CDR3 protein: CASEGPQYEQYF; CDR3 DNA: TGTGCCTCGGAGGGCCCACAATACGAGCAGTACTTC
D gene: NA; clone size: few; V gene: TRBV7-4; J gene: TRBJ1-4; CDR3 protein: CASSLLNREPNEKLFF; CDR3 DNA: TGTGCCAGCAGCCTTTTGAACAGGGAGCCTAATGAAAAACTGTTTTTT
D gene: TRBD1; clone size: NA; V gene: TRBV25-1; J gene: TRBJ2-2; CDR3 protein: CASSPPLTGVDTGELFF; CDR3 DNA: TGTGCCAGCAGTCCCCCTCTAACAGGGGTGGACACCGGGGAGCTGTTTTTT
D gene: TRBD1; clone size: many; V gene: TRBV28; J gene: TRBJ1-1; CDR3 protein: CASKTGGLGEAFF; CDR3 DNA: TGTGCCAGCAAGACAGGGGGCCTGGGTGAAGCTTTCTTT
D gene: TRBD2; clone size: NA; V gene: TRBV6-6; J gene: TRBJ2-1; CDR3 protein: CASSSGLAGPEQFF; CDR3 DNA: TGTGCCAGCAGTTCCGGACTAGCGGGGCCTGAGCAGTTCTTC
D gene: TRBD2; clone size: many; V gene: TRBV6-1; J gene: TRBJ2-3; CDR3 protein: CASRIIAGAGDTQYF; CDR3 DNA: TGTGCCAGCAGGATAATAGCGGGAGCGGGAGATACGCAGTATTTT
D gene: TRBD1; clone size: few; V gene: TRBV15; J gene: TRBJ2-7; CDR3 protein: CATSRDTGTVYEQYF; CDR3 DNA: TGTGCCACCAGCAGAGATACGGGGACAGTCTACGAGCAGTACTTC
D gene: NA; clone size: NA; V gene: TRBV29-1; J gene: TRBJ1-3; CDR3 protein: CSVRQSGNTIYF; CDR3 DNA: TGCAGCGTACGGCAGTCTGGAAACACCATATATTTT
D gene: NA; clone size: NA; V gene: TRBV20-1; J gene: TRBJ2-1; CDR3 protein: CSAFHGGLNEQFF; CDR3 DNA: TGCAGTGCTTTCCATGGGGGGCTAAATGAGCAGTTCTTC
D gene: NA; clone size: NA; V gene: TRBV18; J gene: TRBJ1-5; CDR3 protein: CASSSESNSNQPQHF; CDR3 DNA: TGTGCCAGCTCGTCAGAGAGTAATAGCAATCAGCCCCAGCATTTT
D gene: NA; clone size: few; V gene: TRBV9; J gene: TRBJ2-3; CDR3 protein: CASSVAGSSTDTQYF; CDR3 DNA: TGTGCCAGCAGCGTAGCCGGGTCTAGCACAGATACGCAGTATTTT
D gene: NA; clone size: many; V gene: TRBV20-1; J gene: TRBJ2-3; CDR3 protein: CSAVRLSELTDTQYF; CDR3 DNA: TGCAGTGCTGTCAGACTGTCCGAGTTGACAGATACGCAGTATTTT
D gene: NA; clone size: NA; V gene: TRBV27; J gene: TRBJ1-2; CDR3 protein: CASSLSRTEYGYTF; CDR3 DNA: TGTGCCAGCAGTTTATCTCGGACTGAGTATGGCTACACCTTC
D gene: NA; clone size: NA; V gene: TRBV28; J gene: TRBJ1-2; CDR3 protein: CASHTLRGYTF; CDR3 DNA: TGTGCCAGCCACACTCTCCGAGGCTACACCTTC
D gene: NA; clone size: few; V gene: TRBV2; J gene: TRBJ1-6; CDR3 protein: CASSETHNSPLHF; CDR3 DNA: TGTGCCAGCAGTGAGACCCATAATTCACCCCTCCACTTT
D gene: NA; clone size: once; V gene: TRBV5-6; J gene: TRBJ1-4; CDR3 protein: CASSLIGHENEKLFF; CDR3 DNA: TGTGCCAGCAGCTTGATCGGTCACGAAAATGAAAAACTGTTTTTT
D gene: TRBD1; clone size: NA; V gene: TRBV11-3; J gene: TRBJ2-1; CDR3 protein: CASSFQGADIGEQFF; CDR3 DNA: TGTGCCAGCAGCTTTCAGGGGGCGGATATTGGTGAGCAGTTCTTC
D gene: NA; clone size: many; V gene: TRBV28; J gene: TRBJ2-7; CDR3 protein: CASWRGSVAYEQYF; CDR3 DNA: TGTGCCAGCTGGAGGGGGTCGGTCGCCTACGAGCAGTACTTC
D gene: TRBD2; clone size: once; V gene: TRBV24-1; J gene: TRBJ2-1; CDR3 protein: CATSDLGLAGAREQFF; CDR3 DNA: TGTGCCACCAGTGATCTGGGACTAGCGGGAGCTCGTGAGCAGTTCTTC
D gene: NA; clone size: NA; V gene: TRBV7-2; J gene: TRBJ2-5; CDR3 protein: CASSSRGTETQYF; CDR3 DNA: TGTGCCAGCAGCTCCAGGGGTACCGAGACCCAGTACTTC
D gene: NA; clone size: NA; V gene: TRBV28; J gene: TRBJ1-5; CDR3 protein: CASSSPGGLRGQPQHF; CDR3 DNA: TGTGCCAGCAGTTCTCCTGGGGGACTTCGGGGTCAGCCCCAGCATTTT
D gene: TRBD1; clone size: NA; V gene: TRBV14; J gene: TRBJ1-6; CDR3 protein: CASSQRDRGGEDHPPSYNSPLHF; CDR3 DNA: TGTGCCAGCAGCCAGAGGGACAGGGGAGGGGAGGATCATCCTCCCTCCTATAATTCACCCCTCCACTTT
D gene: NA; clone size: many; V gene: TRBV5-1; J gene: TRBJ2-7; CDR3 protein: CASSLLGGTYEQYF; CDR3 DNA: TGCGCCAGCAGCTTGTTAGGCGGCACCTACGAGCAGTACTTC
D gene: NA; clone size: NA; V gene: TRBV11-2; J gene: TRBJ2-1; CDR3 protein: CASSLKRAFGVAGYEQFF; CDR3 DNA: TGTGCCAGCAGCTTAAAACGAGCATTTGGCGTTGCGGGATATGAGCAGTTCTTC
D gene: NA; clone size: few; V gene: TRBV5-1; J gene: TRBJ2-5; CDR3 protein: CASSYGSGEVQETQYF; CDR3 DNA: TGCGCCAGCAGCTACGGGTCAGGCGAGGTCCAAGAGACCCAGTACTTC
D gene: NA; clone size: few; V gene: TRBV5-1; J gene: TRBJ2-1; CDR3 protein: CASSLGGRVEQFF; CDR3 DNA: TGCGCCAGCAGCTTGGGGGGCCGCGTTGAGCAGTTCTTC
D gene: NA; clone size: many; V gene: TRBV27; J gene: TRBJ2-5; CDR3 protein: CASSSRQVPYQETQYF; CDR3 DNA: TGTGCCAGCAGTTCGAGACAGGTCCCGTACCAAGAGACCCAGTACTTC